Below, 23 T cell receptor beta chains from the same sample are listed, as sequenced in a study of T-cell reconstitution after alpha-beta-depleted transplantation in children. The TCRbeta library incorporated unique molecular identifiers. One entry per CDR3 protein results from TCRdb running MiXCR on the PCR reads. The repertoire holds approximately 390,000 distinct CDR3 sequences, with roughly 11% as singletons. The specimen was PBMCs from the stem cell graft donor, collected from the stem cell graft. These receptors were taken from a human donor who donated a stem cell graft to a child with acute myeloid leukemia.

V usage is TRBV30 and J usage is TRBJ2-5; D is perhaps TRBD2 (5 bases). V lost 3 bases and J lost 1, with 12 bases in between. This CDR3 has 14 amino acids. CDR1 and CDR2 from the germline V gene are GTSNPN and SVGIG (reference sequence). In DNA form, the CDR3 reads TGTGCCTGGAGGGCCGGGGTCGTCCAAGAGACCCAGTACTTC. Its protein is CAWRAGVVQETQYF.

This clonotype has more than one count but fewer than ten. This chain links TRBV27 with TRBJ2-1, with D possibly being TRBD1 (6 bases). The germline gives CDR1 MNHEY, CDR2 SMNVEV (reference sequence). The CDR3 totals 14 residues. Trimming left V 6 bases short and J 4 bases short, with 13 bases between. CDR3 coding DNA: TGTGCCAGCAGACAGGGCCCCGGTTACAATGAGCAGTTCTTC. It translates to CASRQGPGYNEQFF.

The chain recombines TRBV7-9 with TRBJ1-1, with D uncertain. The CDR3 is 12 amino acids. Deletions cut 5 bases from V and 4 bases from J, with 8 bases between. Germline CDR1 reads SEHNR; CDR2 reads FQNEAQ (reference sequence). The CDR3 DNA reads TGTGCCAGCAGCCCCCCGGCCACTGAAGCTTTCTTT. Protein: CASSPPATEAFF.

The chain joins TRBV20-1 to TRBJ2-1; TRBD2 matches at 11 bases. Germline V lookup: CDR1 DFQATT, CDR2 SNEGSKA (reference sequence). J gave up 7 bases and V 6 bases, and 8 bases lay outside the gene matches. CDR3 length equals 14 residues. CDR3 protein: CSAINSGRGNEQFF. The CDR3 DNA reads as TGCAGTGCCATTAATAGCGGGAGGGGGAATGAGCAGTTCTTC.

This clonotype was detected many times. The V and J genes are TRBV7-2 and TRBJ2-1; 12 bases are a match to TRBD2. Germline V CDR1 and CDR2: SGHTA, FQGNSA. V shed 5 bases and J 9 bases; nucleotides not matched to a gene: 11. This CDR3 is built from 16 residues. The CDR3 DNA sequence: TGTGCCAGCAGCCTTTGGACTAGCGGGGCCGGAGTTGAGCAGTTCTTC. Encoded protein: CASSLWTSGAGVEQFF. The variable domain in full, completed from reference TRBV7-2 and TRBJ2-1, reads GAGVSQSPSNKVTEKGKDVELRCDPISGHTALYWYRQSLGQGLEFLIYFQGNSAPDKSGLPSDRFSAERTGGSVSTLTIQRTQQEDSAVYLCASSLWTSGAGVEQFFGPGTRLTVL.

J is TRBJ2-1 and V is TRBV12-3 or TRBV12-4, with D perhaps being TRBD1 or TRBD2 (5 bases each). Trimming left V 6 bases short and J 7 bases short, with 19 bases between. CDR3 length: 15 amino acids. This CDR3 reads CASSPRDAIGNEQFF. The CDR3 coding sequence is TGTGCCAGCAGCCCCCGGGACGCAATCGGGAATGAGCAGTTCTTC.

The chain combines TRBV4-1 with TRBJ2-4; no clear D. Germline assignment: CDR1 MGHRA and CDR2 YSYEKL. Between the trimmed V and J ends, which lost 2 bases and 7 bases, there was a span of 15 bases. The CDR3 runs 15 residues. The DNA of the CDR3 is TGCGCCAGCAGCCAACCGAGAGACCTGGGGAACATTCAGTACTTC. Its protein is CASSQPRDLGNIQYF.

The chain employs TRBV19 and TRBJ2-1; 12 bases line up with TRBD2. This CDR3 is built from 15 residues. Germline-derived CDR1 and CDR2 are LNHDA and SQIVND (reference sequence). The junction had 3 bases not matched to a gene; V was cut back by 2 bases and J by 7 bases. The CDR3 here is CASSIFTSGGNEQFF. The CDR3 DNA reads TGTGCCAGTAGTATATTCACTAGCGGGGGGAATGAGCAGTTCTTC.

This clonotype was observed a few times. The CDR3 loop is CASTLYRGWETQYF. For the CDR3, the DNA is TGTGCCAGCACCCTATACAGGGGGTGGGAGACCCAGTACTTC. The rearrangement links TRBV6-1 to TRBJ2-5, with 8 nucleotides matching TRBD1. CDR1 is MNHNS and CDR2 is SASEGT in the germline V gene. This CDR3 is 14 amino acids long. V was pared by 7 bases and J by 5 bases, with 9 bases of the junction left unmatched.

This clonotype has more than one count but fewer than ten. V is TRBV7-2 and J is TRBJ1-1, with TRBD1 identical over 7 bases. The CDR3 extends over 15 amino acids. V lost 5 bases to trimming and J lost 0 bases; unmatched junction nucleotides: 6. Per germline, CDR1 SGHTA and CDR2 FQGNSA. The CDR3, as DNA: TGTGCCAGCAGCCTCCGGGACAGACTGAACACTGAAGCTTTCTTT. Translation: CASSLRDRLNTEAFF.

The V and J genes are TRBV6-1 and TRBJ2-3, with D hard to call. Trimming pared 6 bases from V and 4 bases from J, leaving 11 bases between. The CDR3 consists of 13 residues. Germline V CDR1 and CDR2: MNHNS, SASEGT. CDR3 sequence (DNA): TGTGCCAGCAGCGCCTCAAGACCAGATACGCAGTATTTT. Translation: CASSASRPDTQYF.

The chain has TRBV12-3 or TRBV12-4 and TRBJ2-1; no firm D call. The CDR3 has 13 residues. Trimming left V 7 bases short and J 6 bases short, with 13 bases between. Written as DNA, the CDR3 is TGTGCCAGCACCGATCTCGGGCGCAATGAGCAGTTCTTC. Translated, it gives CASTDLGRNEQFF.

This chain connects TRBV20-1 to TRBJ1-5, with TRBD1 as a possible D gene (5 bases). V was cut by 5 bases and J by 0 bases, with 14 bases left in between. This CDR3 region has 15 residues. Germline values: CDR1 DFQATT, CDR2 SNEGSKA (reference sequence). This chain's CDR3 is CSAGTGPSSNQPQHF. The CDR3, as DNA: TGCAGTGCTGGGACGGGTCCTTCTAGCAATCAGCCCCAGCATTTT.

The chain couples TRBV5-1 to TRBJ1-5; the match to TRBD1 covers 8 bases. With 5 bases clipped from V and 2 bases from J, the junction kept 6 bases outside the gene matches. This CDR3 comprises 15 residues. Germline loops: CDR1 SGHRS, CDR2 YFSETQ. For the CDR3, the DNA is TGCGCCAGCAGACCTGAGGACAGGGGCAATCAGCCCCAGCATTTT. It yields the protein CASRPEDRGNQPQHF.

The chain combines TRBV12-3 or TRBV12-4 with TRBJ1-5, with D tentatively TRBD1 (5 bases). This CDR3 spans 14 amino acids. V was shortened by 2 bases and J by 3 bases, with 8 bases between the two germline ends. The CDR3 protein is CASSLTGANQPQHF. DNA for the CDR3: TGTGCCAGCAGTTTAACAGGAGCCAATCAGCCCCAGCATTTT.

This clonotype was counted many times. CDR3 bases: TGTGCCAGCAGCTTAGACAGCTCTGGGGCCAACGTCCTGACTTTC. It specifies CASSLDSSGANVLTF. The chain recombines TRBV7-9 with TRBJ2-6; D gene unclear. The germline V and J ends were trimmed by 1 base and 0 bases, with 4 bases remaining between them. Germline V gene lookup returns CDR1 SEHNR and CDR2 FQNEAQ (reference sequence). The CDR3 runs to 15 residues.

This clonotype was counted only a few times. The chain is built from TRBV27 and TRBJ2-3, with a weak D call TRBD2 (6 bases). Germline CDR1 reads MNHEY; CDR2 reads SMNVEV (reference sequence). V was pared by 4 bases and J by 4 bases, with 12 bases between. This CDR3 is built from 14 residues. The CDR3 protein is CASSYLEGSDTQYF. CDR3 DNA sequence: TGTGCCAGCAGTTACCTGGAGGGGTCAGATACGCAGTATTTT.

This clonotype was seen only a few times. This chain joins TRBV20-1 and TRBJ2-5, with D unresolved. Trimming took 0 bases from V and 5 from J, leaving 7 bases between them. The length of the CDR3 is 12 residues. Germline loops: CDR1 DFQATT, CDR2 SNEGSKA (reference sequence). The DNA for the CDR3 is TGCAGTGCTAGAGAGAGTAAGGAGACCCAGTACTTC. This translates into CSARESKETQYF.

This clonotype was counted only a few times. The rearrangement links TRBV6-5 to TRBJ2-1; no definite D call. Deletions cut 0 bases from V and 3 bases from J, with 6 bases between. Germline CDR1 reads MNHEY; CDR2 reads SVGAGI. CDR3 length: 14 residues. The CDR3 sequence: CASSYSPNYNEQFF. The DNA of the CDR3 is TGTGCCAGCAGTTACTCTCCTAACTACAATGAGCAGTTCTTC.

This clonotype was counted between two and nine times. The chain carries TRBV7-2 and TRBJ2-1, with TRBD2 matching 7 bases. Germline trimming cut 1 base from V and 9 bases from J; bases unmatched to any gene: 15. The CDR3 runs 17 residues. Looked up from germline, CDR1 is SGHTA and CDR2 is FQGNSA. As DNA, the CDR3 is TGTGCCAGCAGCTTAGTGGCTAGCGGTGAATTAGCAGCTGAGCAGTTCTTC. Its protein product is CASSLVASGELAAEQFF.

The chain joins TRBV27 to TRBJ1-1; no clear D gene. There are 13 residues in the CDR3. The V end was cut by 7 bases, the J end by 1 base, with 10 bases between. Germline loops: CDR1 MNHEY, CDR2 SMNVEV (reference sequence). CDR3: CASKAIKNTEAFF. The CDR3 nucleotides read TGTGCCAGCAAGGCAATTAAGAACACTGAAGCTTTCTTT.

The chain links TRBV20-1 to TRBJ2-2; D is perhaps TRBD2 (5 bases). Germline-derived CDR1 and CDR2 are DFQATT and SNEGSKA (reference sequence). Trimming stripped 4 bases from V and 6 bases from J, with 12 bases between. The CDR3 runs to 13 residues. CDR3 nucleotide sequence: TGCAGTGCTACTAAACTAGTCCCCGGGGAGCTGTTTTTT. It encodes CSATKLVPGELFF.

This clonotype has only a few counts. The V and J genes are TRBV5-1 and TRBJ2-2, with TRBD1 matching 8 bases. This CDR3 region has 16 residues. The V gene end was trimmed by 4 bases and the J gene end by 3 bases; junction bases not matched to a gene: 8. Germline V gene sequence: CDR1 SGHRS, CDR2 YFSETQ. CDR3 DNA sequence: TGCGCCAGCAGCCTATTCACAGGGGGAGACACCGGGGAGCTGTTTTTT. This codes for CASSLFTGGDTGELFF. Using reference TRBV5-1 and TRBJ2-2 for the parts outside the CDR3, the full variable domain is KAGVTQTPRYLIKTRGQQVTLSCSPISGHRSVSWYQQTPGQGLQFLFEYFSETQRNKGNFPGRFSGRQFSNSRSEMNVSTLELGDSALYLCASSLFTGGDTGELFFGEGSRLTVL.